This T cell receptor beta chain derives from a study of shared clonotypes between healthy human individuals (dated by TCRdb to about 2020). With respect to the entire study: Three men and a couple of women, aged 18 to 49 years, made up the cohort. Per donor, three plates each were used for CD4 naive and CD4 memory, two for CD8 naive, and one for CD8 memory. To increase sequencing depth and limit assay-specific biases, TCR repertoire library preparation and sequencing were carried out by different laboratories using diverse techniques. Between about 0.94 and 8.9 billion PBMCs per donor were obtained by leukapheresis. The study deeply sequenced blood TCR repertoires of about five healthy adults to estimate repertoire size and the extent of clonotype sharing between individuals. On the study overall, not on this receptor specifically: Even with the large sequencing depth, rarefaction of the sorted-subset datasets indicated that sequencing was incomplete. Because the study included a small number of donors, the genetic and exposure-history diversity represented was limited. Sampling was restricted to blood, and TCR repertoires in tissues likely differ from the TCR repertoires found in blood. Larger estimated clonotype richness was generally found for naive subsets than for memory subsets. Compared with non-shared clonotypes, clonotypes shared by all four sorted-subset donors had higher generation probabilities. Pairwise subsampling led to the expectation that sequencing depth would affect the degree of clonotype sharing among donors. Sharing across a few donors was observed for around 5% of naive CD4, over 3% of naive CD8, roughly 2.4% of memory CD4, and less than 0.45% of memory CD8 clonotypes.

Using the deep immunoSEQ assay, TCR CDR3 regions were amplified from genomic DNA by multiplex PCR. Extracted genomic DNA from each cell subset was distributed evenly across all wells of several immunoSEQ 96-well plates, and each plate was treated as a replicate. For sorted subsets, about 200 ng genomic DNA, equal to approximately 30,000 T cell genomes, was loaded into each replicate PCR. Purified libraries were quantified with a Qubit 3.0 fluorometer, sized on a Bioanalyzer 2100, and re-quantified with the KAPA Library Quantification kit. A separate single-read 150-cycle Illumina NextSeq 550 flow cell was used to sequence each immunoSEQ 96-well plate. In the authors' own workflow: The immunoSEQ output contained only junctional sequences without quality scores, so filtering could not match that applied to full-length reads. Sequences were annotated with PyIR, a Python wrapper for IgBLAST v1.9, using IMGT germline references to assign V/J genes and CDR3. Reads with weak V/J assignments (E-value above 1e-6), missing CDR3, stop codons, out-of-frame junctions, or ambiguous translated residues were removed. V3J clonotypes were defined as sequences sharing an identical inferred V gene, J gene, and CDR3 amino acid sequence. Percentage overlap between repertoires was calculated by dividing the number of shared unique clonotypes by the size of the smaller repertoire. Three approaches were used to assess repertoire richness: RTK rarefaction, the Chao1 estimator, and Recon v2.1 estimates of unobserved clonotypes. OLGA was used to compute generation probabilities for all TCRbeta clonotypes that the gDNA method yielded from a handful of donors. Imported from immuneACCESS, the table was reduced by TCRdb to in-frame sequences with V and J called. These copies leave out some clones; in studies compared against another copy, an unresolved V gene accounts for under half, and the cause of the remainder is not known. The V and J calls and clone size are taken from that table; D and trimming were inferred from the DNA. This sample gives a few hundred thousand clones in total; around nine tenths of them show up just once. The leading ten clones occupy roughly 17% of the sample.

Healthy HIV-negative adults with no recently reported acute infections or vaccinations were included as donors. Every donor was a Caucasian adult living in Nashville, Tennessee, USA. CD8 memory samples consisted of magnetically selected CD45RO+ cells combined with CCR7-negative CD45RA+ effector memory (TemRA) cells. Blood was collected by leukapheresis, and PBMCs were isolated by Ficoll-Histopaque density gradient centrifugation and then cryopreserved in liquid nitrogen vapor phase. Analytical flow cytometry was used to check the purity and quantity of every magnetically sorted T cell population. Genomic DNA was isolated from each sorted fraction and quantified by UV absorbance on a Nanodrop 2000c. V and J are trimmed by 5 bases and 4 bases, and the gene matches miss 3 bases of the junction. CDR1 and CDR2, looked up from the germline V gene (reference sequence), are PRHDT and FYEKMQ. From its cysteine to its phenylalanine, the CDR3 spans 15 amino acids. Only CDR3 DNA remains: 45 bases, in frame from the first base.

A remark on this clone: Its antigen remains undetermined. Base-call qualities are not available, and no considerably larger clone is one nucleotide away.

Sequenced sample: memory CD8+ T cells sorted from blood. What this sample's cell subset or site label stands for: CD45RO+ cells pooled with CCR7-negative TemRA cells. The chain joins TRBV13 to TRBJ2-3; TRBD2 agrees with 13 junctional bases. This clonotype was obtained from a man younger than 30 in good health. The nucleotide sequence is TGTGCCAGCAGCATACTAGCGGGAGGGCCAGATACGCAGTATTTT. Translated, this gives CASSILAGGPDTQYF.